Each of the 31 T cell receptor beta chains below was sequenced from the same sample in a study of CD8+CD57+ T cells in acquired aplastic anemia. TCR beta VDJ combinations and CDR3 sequences were profiled from genomic DNA. MiXCR, run by TCRdb on the reads, gives a single entry per CDR3 protein. The sample has around 170,000 distinct CDR3 sequences, just over 45% seen once. The sample was sorted CD4+, CD8+, or CD8+CD57+ T cells (not recorded which) from PBMCs. These receptors all come from a human donor in good health.

There are many counts of this clonotype. The chain has TRBV20-1 and TRBJ2-7; TRBD2 is a possible D gene (6 bases). Trimming took 7 bases from V and 1 from J, leaving 20 bases between them. CDR3 length: 15 residues. CDR1 is DFQATT and CDR2 is SNEGSKA in the germline V gene (reference sequence). The CDR3: CSVPNLWRGSYEQYF. For the CDR3, the DNA is TGCAGTGTCCCGAACCTCTGGCGGGGATCCTACGAGCAGTACTTC.

This clonotype appeared a single time. J is TRBJ2-7 and V is TRBV20-1, with D hard to call. Germline loops: CDR1 DFQATT, CDR2 SNEGSKA (reference sequence). V lost 8 bases and J 0 bases, leaving 17 bases between the germline ends. This CDR3 is built from 14 residues. The CDR3 loop reads CSSPNRLTSYEQYF. Written as DNA, the CDR3 is TGCAGTTCCCCTAACAGACTTACCTCCTACGAGCAGTACTTC.

This clonotype has a count of ten or more. In DNA form, the CDR3 reads TGTGCCAGCAGCTTAGTTGCCAGCGTAACCACTAATGAAAAACTGTTTTTT. Translated, it gives CASSLVASVTTNEKLFF. The chain carries TRBV7-9 and TRBJ1-4; unclear D gene. CDR3 length: 17 residues. V lost 1 base and J 2 bases, leaving 14 bases between the germline ends. CDR1 SEHNR and CDR2 FQNEAQ come from the germline V gene (reference sequence).

This sequence joins TRBV12-3 or TRBV12-4 and TRBJ2-1, with 7 bases aligning to TRBD1. The CDR3 length is 17 residues. The V and J ends lost 2 bases and 9 bases, in that order; junction bases with no gene match: 16. CDR3: CASSLKGASYWFGEQFF. The CDR3 DNA reads as TGTGCCAGCAGTTTAAAGGGGGCTTCGTATTGGTTTGGTGAGCAGTTCTTC.

This chain connects TRBV19 to TRBJ2-3, with TRBD1 identical over 9 bases. The CDR3 is made up of 13 amino acids. Looked up from germline, CDR1 is LNHDA and CDR2 is SQIVND (reference sequence). The V segment lost 4 bases and the J segment 8 bases; nucleotides outside the gene matches: 4. The CDR3 coding sequence is TGTGCCAGTAGTACCACAGGGGGCAGTACGCAGTATTTT. The encoded protein is CASSTTGGSTQYF.

This clonotype was seen many times. CDR3 in amino acids: CASSAGTSIYNEQFF. CDR3 sequence (DNA): TGTGCCAGCAGCGCCGGGACTAGCATCTACAATGAGCAGTTCTTC. The rearrangement uses TRBV7-9 and TRBJ2-1; 9 bases match TRBD2. V gave up 5 bases and J gave up 3 bases; unmatched junction bases: 5. CDR1 is SEHNR and CDR2 is FQNEAQ in the germline V gene (reference sequence). CDR3 length equals 15 residues.

The chain recombines TRBV20-1 with TRBJ2-7, with D possibly called TRBD1 or TRBD2 (6 bases each). V shed 6 bases and J shed 2 bases, with 14 bases lying between them. In germline, CDR1 is DFQATT, CDR2 SNEGSKA (reference sequence). The CDR3 runs to 13 residues. CDR3 sequence (DNA): TGCAGTGCAACGCCCGGGGGCCCCTACGAGCAGTACTTC. Encoded protein: CSATPGGPYEQYF.

This clonotype occurred many times. The V and J genes are TRBV19 and TRBJ2-6; TRBD2 matches at 12 bases. The CDR3 is made up of 19 amino acids. The ends lost 5 bases at V and 0 bases at J; junction bases unmatched: 8. Germline CDR1 reads LNHDA; CDR2 reads SQIVND (reference sequence). CDR3 DNA sequence: TGTGCCAGTAGTGTCCGACTAGCGGGAGCCGTCTCTGGGGCCAACGTCCTGACTTTC. This codes for CASSVRLAGAVSGANVLTF.

This clonotype was observed many times. V gene TRBV11-1 combines with J gene TRBJ1-2; D unclear. The CDR3 totals 16 residues. Trimming took off 1 base at V and 2 bases at J, with 14 bases between the two ends. Germline assignment: CDR1 SGHAT and CDR2 FQDESV (reference sequence). CDR3 in amino acids: CASSLGVNRLNYGYTF. As DNA, the CDR3 is TGTGCCAGCAGCTTAGGCGTCAATCGACTCAACTATGGCTACACCTTC.

In the case of this clonotype: Mismatch with germline at one junction end may stem from a read error. CDR3 amino acids: CATRKRSF. In DNA form, the CDR3 reads TGTGCCACCAGAAAGAGGTCGTTT. The gene calls are TRBV15 and TRBJ1-6; D not certain. There are 8 residues in the CDR3. CDR1 is LNHNV and CDR2 is YYDKDF in the germline V gene (reference sequence).

This clonotype was counted at least ten times. The rearrangement uses TRBV6-1 and TRBJ2-1, with 7 nucleotides matching TRBD2. There are 13 residues in the CDR3. The J segment lost 10 bases and the V segment lost 8 bases, leaving 11 bases of the junction unmatched. CDR1 is MNHNS, CDR2 SASEGT, per germline. The CDR3 region has the DNA TGTGCCAGCTCGTGGGTTAAAGCGGGGGAGCAGTTCTTC. Translated, it gives CASSWVKAGEQFF.

Comment on this clonotype: Its ends do not fully match the called genes, so a read error is possible. V is TRBV2 and J is TRBJ1-5, with 8 positions matching TRBD1. This CDR3 spans 12 amino acids. Germline V gene lookup returns CDR1 SNHLY and CDR2 FYNNEI. The CDR3 loop is CASRTGFQPRHF. The CDR3 DNA sequence: TGTGCCAGCCGGACAGGGTTTCAGCCCCGGCATTTT. Full variable domain (remainder filled in from reference TRBV2 and TRBJ1-5): EPEVTQTPSHQVTQMGQEVILRCVPISNHLYFYWYRQILGQKVEFLVSFYNNEISEKSEIFDDQFSVERPDGSNFTLKIRSTKLEDSAMYFCASRTGFQPRHFGDGTRLSIL.

The rearrangement joins TRBV24-1 to TRBJ2-3; 8 bases align to TRBD2. The germline gives CDR1 KGHDR, CDR2 SFDVKD. The J segment lost 3 bases and the V segment lost 9 bases, leaving 4 bases of the junction unmatched. This CDR3 has 13 amino acids. In DNA, the CDR3 is TGTGCCACCTCCGCTAGCGGGACAGATACGCAGTATTTT. It encodes CATSASGTDTQYF.

This clonotype was counted ten times or more. This chain uses TRBV20-1 with TRBJ2-7, with D perhaps given as TRBD1 or TRBD2 (5 bases each). CDR1 is DFQATT and CDR2 is SNEGSKA in the germline V gene (reference sequence). This CDR3 comprises 12 residues. The V and J ends lost 6 bases and 9 bases respectively, with 18 bases between them. Here the CDR3 reads CSASRDGRGQYF. The DNA of the CDR3 is TGCAGTGCATCTAGGGACGGCCGAGGGCAGTACTTC.

This clonotype was seen at least ten times. This chain links TRBV7-2 with TRBJ1-2; D perhaps matches TRBD1 (5 bases). The germline V gene encodes CDR1 SGHTA and CDR2 FQGNSA. There are 14 residues in the CDR3. Trimming pared 0 bases from V and 2 bases from J, leaving 7 bases between. The CDR3 DNA follows: TGTGCCAGCAGCTTAGCGGGGGAAAACTATGGCTACACCTTC. Its protein is CASSLAGENYGYTF.

With respect to this clonotype: This may stem from a read error, because a much larger clone lies one nucleotide away. CDR3 residues: CASSLEQERSYEQYF. Here the CDR3 DNA reads TGTGCCAGCAGTTTAGAGCAGGAGCGCTCCTACGAGCAGTACTTC. This chain joins TRBV12-3 or TRBV12-4 and TRBJ2-7; D not resolved. This CDR3 comprises 15 residues. With 1 base removed from V and 0 bases from J, the gap between germline ends came to 10 bases.

The chain is built from TRBV11-1 and TRBJ2-1; 9 bases agree with TRBD2. The CDR3 consists of 14 residues. V gave up 1 base and J gave up 10 bases; unmatched junction bases: 5. Per the germline V gene, CDR1 is SGHAT and CDR2 is FQDESV (reference sequence). DNA for the CDR3: TGTGCCAGCAGCTTAGAACTAGCGGGCAACGAGCAGTTCTTC. Protein: CASSLELAGNEQFF.

Concerning this clonotype: This may come from a read error, since a much larger clone is one base off. The CDR3 end shows no conserved phenylalanine or tryptophan, and so a read error is likely. The rearrangement joins TRBV5-1 to TRBJ2-3; no reliable D call. This CDR3 region has 15 residues. V lost 0 bases and J 0 bases, leaving 8 bases between the germline ends. The germline V gene has CDR1 SGHRS and CDR2 YFSETQ. CDR3 sequence: CASSLGPTSTDTQYS. The CDR3 DNA reads TGCGCCAGCAGCTTGGGACCAACTAGCACAGATACGCAGTATTCT.

This clonotype was counted many times. The chain links TRBV5-1 to TRBJ2-2; the match to TRBD2 covers 8 bases. This CDR3 spans 15 amino acids. V lost 3 bases and J lost 4; bases outside the gene matches: 5. Germline V gene data show CDR1 as SGHRS and CDR2 as YFSETQ. CDR3 bases: TGCGCCAGCAGCTCCGGGAGGGCCGCCACCGGGGAGCTGTTTTTT. Translated: CASSSGRAATGELFF.

The chain has TRBV20-1 and TRBJ2-3; D tentatively fits TRBD1 or TRBD2 (5 bases each). This CDR3 spans 14 amino acids. Germline CDR1 DFQATT, CDR2 SNEGSKA (reference sequence). V lost 5 bases and J 6 bases, leaving 18 bases between the germline ends. The CDR3 sequence: CSALHRDRWDTQYF. As DNA, the CDR3 is TGCAGTGCTTTACACCGGGACCGGTGGGATACGCAGTATTTT.

This clonotype was counted many times. V gene TRBV29-1 combines with J gene TRBJ2-7; TRBD2 matches at 9 bases. With V trimmed by 2 bases and J by 7 bases, 6 bases remained unmatched. The length of the CDR3 is 13 residues. The germline V gene has CDR1 SQVTM and CDR2 ANQGSEA. This CDR3 reads CSVEPSGGFEQYF. CDR3 in DNA: TGCAGCGTTGAACCGAGCGGGGGGTTTGAGCAGTACTTC.

The chain has TRBV2 and TRBJ2-3; TRBD1 matches 9 bases. J was trimmed by 1 base and V by 6 bases; bases with no gene match: 8. Per germline, CDR1 SNHLY and CDR2 FYNNEI. The CDR3 is 16 residues long. CDR3 region: CASSPTGGGGTDTQYF. For the CDR3, the DNA is TGTGCCAGCAGCCCTACAGGGGGCGGGGGCACAGATACGCAGTATTTT.

V is TRBV15 and J is TRBJ2-7; 8 nucleotides agree with TRBD2. V lost 5 bases and J lost 3; bases outside the gene matches: 9. The length of the CDR3 is 15 residues. The germline V gene has CDR1 LNHNV and CDR2 YYDKDF (reference sequence). For the CDR3, the DNA is TGTGCCACCAGCTCAGGTACTAGCGGAATCTACGAGCAGTACTTC. As protein: CATSSGTSGIYEQYF.

This clonotype was picked up many times. This rearrangement joins TRBV20-1 to TRBJ2-7; no firm D call. Germline assignment: CDR1 DFQATT and CDR2 SNEGSKA (reference sequence). This CDR3 has 11 amino acids. V lost 6 bases and J 1 base, leaving 7 bases between the germline ends. CDR3 protein: CSATPSYEQYF. The CDR3 coding sequence is TGCAGTGCCACACCATCCTACGAGCAGTACTTC.

The chain uses TRBV9 and TRBJ2-2; TRBD1 is a possible D gene (6 bases). Between the trimmed V and J ends, which lost 5 bases and 10 bases, there was a span of 9 bases. The CDR3 totals 11 residues. Germline-derived CDR1 and CDR2 are SGDLS and YYNGEE. The CDR3 loop reads CASRGAAELFF. The CDR3 bases are TGTGCCAGCAGGGGGGCAGCGGAGCTGTTTTTT.

The gene calls are TRBV29-1 and TRBJ1-2; tentative D call: TRBD1 (6 bases). V lost 2 bases to trimming and J lost 3 bases, with 10 bases between them. This CDR3 is built from 13 residues. Germline V CDR1 and CDR2: SQVTM, ANQGSEA. The CDR3 loop reads CSVESAGDYGYTF. The CDR3, as DNA: TGCAGCGTTGAATCGGCAGGGGACTATGGCTACACCTTC.

This clonotype occurred a few times. The chain combines TRBV3-1 with TRBJ1-2; D may be TRBD1 (5 bases). V gave up 4 bases and J gave up 6 bases, with 12 bases separating them. Germline V CDR1 and CDR2: LGHDT, YNNKEL (reference sequence). There are 13 residues in the CDR3. Here the CDR3 reads CASSLRGRDGYTF. CDR3 in DNA: TGTGCCAGCAGCCTCCGGGGGAGAGATGGCTACACCTTC.

CDR3 nucleotides: TGTGCCACCAGCTTCCGGTTGGGCAACTCCTACGAGCAGTACTTC. This encodes CATSFRLGNSYEQYF. The V call is TRBV15, the J call TRBJ2-7; D gene ambiguous. The V gene's germline CDR1 is LNHNV and CDR2 YYDKDF (reference sequence). With 5 bases removed from V and 0 bases from J, the gap between germline ends came to 14 bases. This CDR3 has 15 amino acids. The entire variable domain, with the rest obtained from reference TRBV15 and TRBJ2-7, is as follows: DAMVIQNPRYQVTQFGKPVTLSCSQTLNHNVMYWYQQKSSQAPKLLFHYYDKDFNNEADTPDNFQSRRPNTSFCFLDIRSPGLGDTAMYLCATSFRLGNSYEQYFGPGTRLTVT.

This clonotype was found a few times. The chain couples TRBV15 to TRBJ2-7; no clear D gene. The germline V and J ends were trimmed by 3 bases and 5 bases, with 11 bases remaining between them. CDR3 size: 13 residues. Germline lookup yields CDR1 LNHNV and CDR2 YYDKDF (reference sequence). CDR3 in amino acids: CATSSPSAHEQYF. The CDR3 DNA reads TGTGCCACCAGCAGCCCCTCGGCCCACGAGCAGTACTTC.

This clonotype has a handful of counts. J is TRBJ2-2 and V is TRBV28, with D unresolved. The CDR3 runs to 14 residues. V was clipped by 7 bases and J by 1 base, with 10 bases between them. The germline V gene has CDR1 MDHEN and CDR2 SYDVKM. CDR3: CASNRAVNTGELFF. DNA of the CDR3: TGTGCCAGCAATCGGGCAGTGAACACCGGGGAGCTGTTTTTT. Full variable domain (outside the CDR3, taken from reference TRBV28 and TRBJ2-2): DVKVTQSSRYLVKRTGEKVFLECVQDMDHENMFWYRQDPGLGLRLIYFSYDVKMKEKGDIPEGYSVSREKKERFSLILESASTNQTSMYLCASNRAVNTGELFFGEGSRLTVL.

This chain joins TRBV9 and TRBJ2-7, with 14 bases identical to TRBD2. Trimming at V came to 3 bases and at J to 0 bases, leaving 2 bases not matched to a gene. CDR1 and CDR2 from the germline V gene are SGDLS and YYNGEE. The CDR3 extends over 16 amino acids. This CDR3 reads CASSGGTSGSSYEQYF. The CDR3 nucleotides are TGTGCCAGCAGCGGAGGGACTAGCGGGAGCTCCTACGAGCAGTACTTC.